Sequencing of this T cell receptor beta chain was carried out in a study of T cells in Graves' hyperthyroidism and ophthalmopathy. Findings and caveats of the study: Ophthalmopathy was identified by the model a median around 6 months ahead of onset.

The V end was cut by 6 bases, the J end by 0 bases, with 15 bases between. Germline assignment: CDR1 SNHLY and CDR2 FYNNEI. The CDR3 totals 16 residues. PBMCs were obtained from 9.5 to 10 ml fresh peripheral blood. This clonotype was recorded many times. Its antigen is undetermined. Using RNA transcripts as the source, TCR beta CDR3 regions were amplified. Initially, a first-round RT-PCR of the TCR CDR3 employed the HTBI primer set. A single record per CDR3 protein comes from TCRdb applying MiXCR to the multiplex PCR reads. The sample lists around 390,000 distinct CDR3 sequences; around 13% were seen once.

The specimen sequenced was blood. This receptor was obtained from a woman between 25 and 40 years old with Graves' ophthalmopathy. The gene calls are TRBV2 and TRBJ1-5; no reliable D call. CDR3 DNA: TGTGCCAGCAGAGGGCCCGGGTCTTATAGCAATCAGCCCCAGCATTTT. As protein: CASRGPGSYSNQPQHF.